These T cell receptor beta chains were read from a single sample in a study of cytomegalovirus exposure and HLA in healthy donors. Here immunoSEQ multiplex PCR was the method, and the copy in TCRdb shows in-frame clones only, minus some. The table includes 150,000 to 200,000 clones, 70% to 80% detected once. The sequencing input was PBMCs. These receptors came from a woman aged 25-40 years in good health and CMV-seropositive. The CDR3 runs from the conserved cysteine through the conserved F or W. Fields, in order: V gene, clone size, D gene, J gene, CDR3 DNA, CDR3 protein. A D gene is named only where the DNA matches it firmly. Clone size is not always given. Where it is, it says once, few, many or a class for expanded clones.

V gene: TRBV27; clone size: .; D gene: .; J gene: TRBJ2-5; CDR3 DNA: TGTGCCAGCAAGACTAGGATGGAGACCCAGTACTTC; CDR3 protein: CASKTRMETQYF
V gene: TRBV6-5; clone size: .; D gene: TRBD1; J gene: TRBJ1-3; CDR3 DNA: TGTGCCAGCAGTTACTCGGGACAGGGCGGAGGAAACACCATATATTTT; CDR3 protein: CASSYSGQGGGNTIYF
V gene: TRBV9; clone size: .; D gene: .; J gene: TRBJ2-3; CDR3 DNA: TGTGCCAGCAGCGTAGGAGGGTTTACAGATACGCAGTATTTT; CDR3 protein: CASSVGGFTDTQYF
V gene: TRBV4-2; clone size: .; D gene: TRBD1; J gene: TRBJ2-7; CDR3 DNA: TGTGCCAGCAGCCTGGGGACAGGGAGCTCCTACGAGCAGTACTTC; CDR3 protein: CASSLGTGSSYEQYF
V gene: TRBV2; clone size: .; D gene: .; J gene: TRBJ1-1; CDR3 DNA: TGTGCCAGCAGCCTAACCCAAGACGGGGCCTGGGGGAGGTTCTTT; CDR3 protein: CASSLTQDGAWGRFF
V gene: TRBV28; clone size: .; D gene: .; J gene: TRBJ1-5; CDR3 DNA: TGTGCCAGCCTTACCCCTGCAGGTCAGCCCCAGCATTTT; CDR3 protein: CASLTPAGQPQHF
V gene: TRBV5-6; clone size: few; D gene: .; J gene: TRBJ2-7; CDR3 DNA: TGTGCCAGCAGCTTGGGACTCTCCTCCTCCTACGAGCAGTACTTC; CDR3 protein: CASSLGLSSSYEQYF
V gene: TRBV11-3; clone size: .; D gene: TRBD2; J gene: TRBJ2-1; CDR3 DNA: TGTGCCAGCAGCTTGTTCGGGAGGTCTCCGGGTAATGAGCAGTTCTTC; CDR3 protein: CASSLFGRSPGNEQFF
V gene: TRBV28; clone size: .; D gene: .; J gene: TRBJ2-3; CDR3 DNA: TGTGCCAGCAGTTTAAATTCGGGAATATGGAGGGATACGCAGTATTTT; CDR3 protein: CASSLNSGIWRDTQYF
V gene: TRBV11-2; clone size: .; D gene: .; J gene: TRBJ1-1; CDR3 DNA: TGTGCCAGCAAACCGACAGGATGGGCCACTGAAGCTTTCTTT; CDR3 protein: CASKPTGWATEAFF
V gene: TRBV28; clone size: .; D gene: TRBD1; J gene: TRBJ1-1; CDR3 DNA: TGTGCCAGCAGTTTAGCTGACAGGGGGGCTAACACTGAAGCTTTCTTT; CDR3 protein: CASSLADRGANTEAFF
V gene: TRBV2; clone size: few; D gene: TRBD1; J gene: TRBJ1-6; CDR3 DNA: TGTGCCAGCAGTCGCCAGGGACAGCGACGTAATTCACCCCTCCACTTT; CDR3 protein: CASSRQGQRRNSPLHF
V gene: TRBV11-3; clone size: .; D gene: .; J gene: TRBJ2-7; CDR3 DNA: TGTGCCAGCAGCCCTATCCGGAGGTCCTACGAGCAGTACTTC; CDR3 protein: CASSPIRRSYEQYF
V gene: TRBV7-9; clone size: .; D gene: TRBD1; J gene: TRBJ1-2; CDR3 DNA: TGTGCCAGCAGCTCTCACAGGGACAGGGGCCTAGGCTACACCTTC; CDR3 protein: CASSSHRDRGLGYTF
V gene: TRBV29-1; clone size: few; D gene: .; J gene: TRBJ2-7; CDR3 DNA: TGCAGCGTGTGGGACATCTACGAGCAGTACTTC; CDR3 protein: CSVWDIYEQYF
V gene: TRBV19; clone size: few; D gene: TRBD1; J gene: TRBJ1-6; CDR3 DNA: TGTGCCAGTAGTGTGGACAGGGTTTCACCCCTCCACTTT; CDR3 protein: CASSVDRVSPLHF
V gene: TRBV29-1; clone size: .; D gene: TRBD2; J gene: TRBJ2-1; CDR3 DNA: TGCAGCGTGGAGTCTCCAGGGAGGGACAATGAGCAGTTCTTC; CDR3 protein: CSVESPGRDNEQFF
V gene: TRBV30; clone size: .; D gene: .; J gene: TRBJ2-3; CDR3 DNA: TGTGCCTGGAGTCTCCAGGGAGGAACAGATACGCAGTATTTT; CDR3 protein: CAWSLQGGTDTQYF
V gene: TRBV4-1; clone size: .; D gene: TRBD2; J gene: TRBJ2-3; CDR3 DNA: TGCGCCAGCAGCCCATTACTAGCGGGGGGGTTGGATACGCAGTATTTT; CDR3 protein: CASSPLLAGGLDTQYF
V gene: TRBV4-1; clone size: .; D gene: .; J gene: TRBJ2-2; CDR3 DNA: TGCGCCAGCAGCCAAGATCAGAGGGTCGCCGGGGAGCTGTTTTTT; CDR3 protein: CASSQDQRVAGELFF
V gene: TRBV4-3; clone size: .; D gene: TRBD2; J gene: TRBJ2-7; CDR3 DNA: TGCGCCAGCAGCCCCGGGACTACCGCCCGGAGGGAGCAGTACTTC; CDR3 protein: CASSPGTTARREQYF
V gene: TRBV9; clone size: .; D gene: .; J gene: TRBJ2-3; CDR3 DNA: TGTGCCAGCAGCGTAGTACAGACAGATACGCAGTATTTT; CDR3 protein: CASSVVQTDTQYF
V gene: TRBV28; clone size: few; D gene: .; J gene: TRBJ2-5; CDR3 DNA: TGTGCCAGCAGTTCCCGCGCAGGGGCCCAGTACTTC; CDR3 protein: CASSSRAGAQYF